Sequencing of this TCR beta chain was carried out in a study of blood T cell repertoires in COVID-19. Study-level information: Whether acute or convalescent, the COVID-19 samples came from the United States, Italy and Spain.

Enrolled through a virtual design, the participants were between roughly 18 and 95 years of age and came from approximately 25 US areas. Germline CDR1 is SGHRS and CDR2 is YFSETQ. There are 14 residues in the CDR3. The trim removed 0 bases at V and 19 bases at J, leaving 12 bases unmatched. This clone was found a few times. The method was immunoSEQ multiplex PCR; TCRdb's version includes in-frame clones alone and lacks a portion of them. Of roughly 270,000 clones in the sample, about four fifths were seen once. J is TRBJ1-6 and V is TRBV5-1, with 8 bases matching TRBD1. This receptor was obtained from a man aged 35 to 55 who had been exposed to COVID-19. The sequenced material came from PBMCs or T cells enriched from blood (not recorded which). The DNA for the CDR3 is TGCGCCAGCAGCTTGGCCGGGACAGGCGAGGTGACTCACTTT. Protein: CASSLAGTGEVTHF.